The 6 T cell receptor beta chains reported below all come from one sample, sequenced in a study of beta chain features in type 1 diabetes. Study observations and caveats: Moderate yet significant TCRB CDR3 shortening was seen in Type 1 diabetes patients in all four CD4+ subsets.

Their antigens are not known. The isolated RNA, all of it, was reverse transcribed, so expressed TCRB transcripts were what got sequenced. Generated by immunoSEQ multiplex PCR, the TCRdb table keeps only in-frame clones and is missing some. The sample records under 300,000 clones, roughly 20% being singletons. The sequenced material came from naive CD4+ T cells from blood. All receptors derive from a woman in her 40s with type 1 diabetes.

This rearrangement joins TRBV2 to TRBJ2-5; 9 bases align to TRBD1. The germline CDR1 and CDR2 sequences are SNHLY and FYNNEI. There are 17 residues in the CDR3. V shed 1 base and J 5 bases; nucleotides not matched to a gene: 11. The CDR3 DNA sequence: TGTGCCAGCAGTGAAGACAACGACAGGGGGAAATCGGAGACCCAGTACTTC. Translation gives CASSEDNDRGKSETQYF.

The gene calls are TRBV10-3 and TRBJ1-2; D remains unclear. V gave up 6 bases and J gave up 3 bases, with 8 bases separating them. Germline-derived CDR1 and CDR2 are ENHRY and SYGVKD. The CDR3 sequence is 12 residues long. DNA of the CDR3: TGTGCCATCAGCGACAATGACTATGGCTACACCTTC. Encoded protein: CAISDNDYGYTF.

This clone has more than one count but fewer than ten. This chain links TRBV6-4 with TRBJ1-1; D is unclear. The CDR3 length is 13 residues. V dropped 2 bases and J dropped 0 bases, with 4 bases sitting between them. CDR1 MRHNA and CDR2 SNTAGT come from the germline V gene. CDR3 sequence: CASSDQVNTEAFF. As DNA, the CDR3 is TGTGCCAGCAGTGACCAGGTGAACACTGAAGCTTTCTTT.

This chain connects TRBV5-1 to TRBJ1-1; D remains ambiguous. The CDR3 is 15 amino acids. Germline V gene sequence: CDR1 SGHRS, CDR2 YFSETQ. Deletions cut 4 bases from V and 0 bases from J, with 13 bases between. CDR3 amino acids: CASSVLPGVNTEAFF. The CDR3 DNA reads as TGCGCCAGCAGCGTCCTCCCCGGGGTGAACACTGAAGCTTTCTTT.

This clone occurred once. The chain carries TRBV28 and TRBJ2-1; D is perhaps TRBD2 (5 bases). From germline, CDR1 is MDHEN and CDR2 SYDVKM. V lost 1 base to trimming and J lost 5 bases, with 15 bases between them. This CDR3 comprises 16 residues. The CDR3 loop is CASSLSRGRENNEQFF. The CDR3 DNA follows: TGTGCCAGCAGTTTATCACGAGGGCGCGAAAACAATGAGCAGTTCTTC.

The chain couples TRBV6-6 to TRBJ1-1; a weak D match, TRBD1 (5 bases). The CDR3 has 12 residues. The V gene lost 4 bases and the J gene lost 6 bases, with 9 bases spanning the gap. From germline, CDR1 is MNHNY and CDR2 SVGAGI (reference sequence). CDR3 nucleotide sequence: TGTGCCAGCAGTTGGACGGGGGCTGAAGCTTTCTTT. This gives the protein CASSWTGAEAFF.